This T cell receptor (beta chain) was obtained from a study of blood T cell repertoires in COVID-19. Participant-given clinical history determined each cohort assignment. This CDR3 spans 17 amino acids. Losses at the gene ends were 3 bases for V and 3 bases for J; bases not matched to a gene: 12. The germline CDR1 and CDR2 sequences are LNHDA and SQIVND (reference sequence). The method was immunoSEQ multiplex PCR; TCRdb's version includes in-frame clones alone and lacks a portion of them. The sample holds some 270,000 clones, 70% to 90% seen once. The chain employs TRBV19 and TRBJ2-7; TRBD1 aligns across 9 bases. The TCR comes from a woman aged 45-65 years who had been exposed to COVID-19. Source material: PBMCs or T cells enriched from blood (not recorded which). In DNA form, the CDR3 reads TGTGCCAGTAGTATCGACTATGGGACAGGGACCGTCTACGAGCAGTACTTC. It translates to CASSIDYGTGTVYEQYF.